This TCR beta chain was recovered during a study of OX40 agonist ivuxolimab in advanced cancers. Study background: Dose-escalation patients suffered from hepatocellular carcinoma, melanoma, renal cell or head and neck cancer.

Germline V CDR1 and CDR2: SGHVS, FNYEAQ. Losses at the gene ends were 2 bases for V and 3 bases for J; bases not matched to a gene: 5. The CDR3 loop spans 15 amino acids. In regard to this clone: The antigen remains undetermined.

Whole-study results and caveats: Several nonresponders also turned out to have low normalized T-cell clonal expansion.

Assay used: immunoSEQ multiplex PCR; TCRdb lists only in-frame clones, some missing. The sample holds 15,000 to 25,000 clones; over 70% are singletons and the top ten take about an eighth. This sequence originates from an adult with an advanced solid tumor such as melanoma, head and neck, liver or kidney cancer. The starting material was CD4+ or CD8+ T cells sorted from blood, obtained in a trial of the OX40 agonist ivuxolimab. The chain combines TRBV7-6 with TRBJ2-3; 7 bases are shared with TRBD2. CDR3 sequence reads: CASSLRAGRTDTQYF. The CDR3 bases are TGTGCCAGCAGCTTACGAGCGGGAAGAACAGATACGCAGTATTTT.